Presented here are 10 T cell receptor beta chains from one specimen sequenced in a study of neurological immune-mediated disorders (dated 2019 in TCRdb). Libraries came from 5' RACE. Sequencing instrument: Illumina HiSeq 2500. TCRdb passed the public sequencing reads through fastp at Q25 and MiXCR, retaining productive beta sequences. Rows with one shared CDR3 protein collapse into an entry with the most common genes and DNA. This sample gives some 10,000 distinct CDR3 sequences in total; 20% to 25% of them show up just once. The top ten hold about 50% of the sample. Sequencing was performed on CD8+ T cells from blood. The receptors were sampled from a woman in her sixties with HTLV-1-associated myelopathy (HAM/TSP).

The chain combines TRBV20-1 with TRBJ2-1; tentative D call: TRBD2 (5 bases). V shed 7 bases and J shed 5 bases, with 12 bases lying between them. The CDR3 runs to 12 residues. Germline V CDR1 and CDR2: DFQATT, SNEGSKA (reference sequence). The CDR3 DNA sequence: TGCAGTGGAAGAGGGAAACACAATGAGCAGTTCTTC. Its protein product is CSGRGKHNEQFF.

This CDR3 reads CSVEDGLQGTDTQYF. The CDR3 nucleotides are TGCAGCGTTGAAGATGGTTTGCAGGGCACAGATACGCAGTATTTT. The chain has TRBV29-1 and TRBJ2-3; D not certain. The CDR3 has 15 residues. The ends were cut back, 0 bases at V and 1 base at J, with 11 bases in the middle. CDR1 SQVTM and CDR2 ANQGSEA come from the germline V gene.

This clonotype was detected ten times or more. CDR3 DNA sequence: TGTGCCAGCACCTGTAACCGAAGCTCCTACAATGAGCAGTTCTTC. Translating gives CASTCNRSSYNEQFF. The rearrangement links TRBV21-1 to TRBJ2-1; TRBD1, the table's D call, was not compared with the DNA. TRBV21-1 corresponds to a pseudogene. The CDR3 is made up of 15 amino acids.

This clonotype has at least ten counts. This chain connects TRBV4-1 to TRBJ1-5; 7 nucleotides agree with TRBD1. The ends lost 1 base at V and 2 bases at J; junction bases unmatched: 5. CDR3 length: 16 amino acids. CDR1 and CDR2 (germline): MGHRA, YSYEKL. Here the CDR3 DNA reads TGCGCCAGCAGCCAAGGCGGGACAGTCGGCAATCAGCCCCAGCATTTT. Its translation is CASSQGGTVGNQPQHF.

There are many counts of this clonotype. The chain combines TRBV7-8 with TRBJ2-7, with TRBD1 matching over 7 bases. CDR3 length equals 13 residues. The germline V gene has CDR1 SGHVS and CDR2 FQNEAQ. Unmatched junction bases numbered 3, after V lost 2 bases and J lost 5 bases. Here the CDR3 reads CASSLWDRNEQYF. The CDR3 nucleotides are TGTGCCAGCAGCTTATGGGACAGAAACGAGCAGTACTTC. The full variable domain, in which reference TRBV7-8 and TRBJ2-7 provide the parts outside the CDR3, is GAGVSQSPRYKVAKRGQDVALRCDPISGHVSLFWYQQALGQGPEFLTYFQNEAQLDKSGLPSDRFFAERPEGSVSTLKIQRTQQEDSAVYLCASSLWDRNEQYFGPGTRLTVT.

Many counts were recorded for this clonotype. The chain employs TRBV9 and TRBJ2-7; D is unresolved. Germline CDR1 and CDR2: SGDLS and YYNGEE. Trimming cost V 0 bases and J 7 bases, with 14 bases left between them. The length of the CDR3 is 14 residues. The CDR3 DNA is TGTGCCAGCAGCGTAGGGGTTCAGGCGAGAGAGCAGTACTTC. Protein: CASSVGVQAREQYF. Together with reference TRBV9 and TRBJ2-7, the CDR3 gives the full variable domain: DSGVTQTPKHLITATGQRVTLRCSPRSGDLSVYWYQQSLDQGLQFLIQYYNGEERAKGNILERFSAQQFPDLHSELNLSSLELGDSALYFCASSVGVQAREQYFGPGTRLTVT.

This clonotype was detected ten times or more. The chain combines TRBV29-1 with TRBJ1-1; perhaps TRBD1 as D (5 bases). Germline lookup yields CDR1 SQVTM and CDR2 ANQGSEA. The CDR3 length is 13 residues. V lost 6 bases to trimming and J lost 1 base, with 12 bases between them. CDR3 amino acids: CSVMGGPNTEAFF. CDR3 DNA sequence: TGCAGCGTAATGGGGGGACCGAACACTGAAGCTTTCTTT.

This clonotype was seen repeatedly, ten times or more. The chain has TRBV5-1 and TRBJ2-3; 7 positions agree with TRBD1. CDR3 length: 14 residues. Trimming at V came to 5 bases and at J to 3 bases, leaving 6 bases not matched to a gene. CDR1 is SGHRS and CDR2 is YFSETQ in the germline V gene. CDR3 sequence reads: CASSRQGPTDTQYF. As DNA, the CDR3 is TGCGCCAGCAGTCGACAGGGTCCGACAGATACGCAGTATTTT.

This clonotype was counted ten times or more. This sequence joins TRBV20-1 and TRBJ2-5; D is possibly TRBD2 (6 bases). V was pared by 1 base and J by 5 bases, with 14 bases between. CDR1 is DFQATT, CDR2 SNEGSKA, per germline (reference sequence). This CDR3 has 14 amino acids. The CDR3 DNA follows: TGCAGTGCTAGAGTCGGGGGAGGTGGGGAGACCCAGTACTTC. Protein: CSARVGGGGETQYF.

The chain recombines TRBV30 with TRBJ2-7, with 7 positions matching TRBD1. This CDR3 contains 18 residues. The J segment lost 0 bases and the V segment lost 3 bases, leaving 17 bases of the junction unmatched. In germline, CDR1 is GTSNPN, CDR2 SVGIG (reference sequence). CDR3: CAWRKGAGPQRSSYEQYF. The CDR3 nucleotides read TGTGCCTGGAGGAAGGGGGCAGGTCCTCAAAGGAGCTCCTACGAGCAGTACTTC.